The 17 T cell receptor beta chains below were found in one sample sequenced in a study of spatial heterogeneity in lung cancer. TCRdb independently ran MiXCR on the 5' RACE reads; one entry per CDR3 protein. The table includes over 10,000 distinct CDR3 sequences, 5% to 6% detected once. The time point was: sample taken at primary tumor resection. Tumor, nontumor lung or frozen PBMC supplied whole RNA that was sequenced unsorted. The sequences come from lung tumor tissue, collected at surgery. These receptors were taken from a human donor with early-stage non-small cell lung cancer.

This clonotype was seen ten or more times. This beta chain is a stray sequence in a library constructed for alpha chains; its clone size is not meaningful. The chain is built from TRBV7-2 and TRBJ2-5; D may be TRBD1 or TRBD2 (5 bases each). Germline values: CDR1 SGHTA, CDR2 FQGNSA. V lost 5 bases to trimming and J lost 0 bases, with 10 bases between them. This CDR3 is 14 amino acids long. The CDR3 DNA reads as TGTGCCAGCAGCCCGATGGGGGACCAAGAGACCCAGTACTTC. Translation gives CASSPMGDQETQYF.

This clonotype has ten or more counts. Little can be read into the size of this beta chain, an off-target read in a library designed for alpha chains. This chain connects TRBV4-3 to TRBJ2-1; D is undetermined. Germline CDR1 and CDR2: LGHNA and YSLEER. There are 16 residues in the CDR3. The ends were cut back, 0 bases at V and 6 bases at J, with 15 bases in the middle. CDR3: CASSQDLMNVFNEQFF. CDR3 in DNA: TGCGCCAGCAGCCAAGATCTAATGAATGTCTTCAATGAGCAGTTCTTC.

This clonotype came up many times. This beta chain is a stray read from a library made for alpha chains; its abundance is not meaningful. J is TRBJ2-1 and V is TRBV7-6; no clear D gene. Germline V gives CDR1 SGHVS, CDR2 FNYEAQ. The CDR3 sequence is 12 residues long. The V gene lost 4 bases and the J gene lost 7 bases, with 8 bases spanning the gap. CDR3 DNA: TGTGCCAGCAGCTCCAGTATTAATGAGCAGTTCTTC. Its translation is CASSSSINEQFF.

This clonotype was picked up many times. Within a library made for alpha chains, this beta chain is off target, and its count is uninformative. The chain has TRBV29-1 and TRBJ1-1, with D perhaps matching TRBD1 (5 bases). The germline V gene encodes CDR1 SQVTM and CDR2 ANQGSEA. This CDR3 contains 14 residues. The ends were cut back, 6 bases at V and 0 bases at J, with 14 bases in the middle. Written as DNA, the CDR3 is TGCAGCGTCGCAGCCCGGGGCCTGAACACTGAAGCTTTCTTT. As protein: CSVAARGLNTEAFF.

This clonotype came up many times. Little can be read into the size of this beta chain, an off-target read in a library designed for alpha chains. The chain carries TRBV4-1 and TRBJ2-1; no firm D call. The V and J ends lost 0 bases and 10 bases respectively, with 7 bases between them. This CDR3 region has 12 residues. CDR1 and CDR2 from the germline V gene are MGHRA and YSYEKL. The CDR3 reads CASSQDLREQFF. DNA of the CDR3: TGCGCCAGCAGCCAAGATTTGCGGGAGCAGTTCTTC.

This clonotype appeared a few times. This beta chain is a stray sequence in a library constructed for alpha chains; its clone size is not meaningful. The V gene is TRBV4-2, the J gene TRBJ1-1, with unresolved D. Trimming cost V 2 bases and J 5 bases, with 18 bases left between them. The CDR3 extends over 16 amino acids. CDR1 is LGHNA and CDR2 is YNFKEQ in the germline V gene. The CDR3 coding sequence is TGTGCCAGCAGCCAACCCTCCGTCTCCCAGTGGACTGAAGCTTTCTTT. Translated, it gives CASSQPSVSQWTEAFF.

This clonotype was observed at least ten times. The library was built for alpha chains, so this beta chain is an off-target read and its size means little. J is TRBJ2-4 and V is TRBV12-3 or TRBV12-4, with 11 nucleotides matching TRBD1. The trim removed 7 bases at V and 6 bases at J, leaving 8 bases unmatched. The CDR3 contains 15 residues. CDR3 sequence reads: CASTMSGTGGNIQYF. CDR3 DNA: TGTGCCAGCACTATGTCGGGGACAGGGGGAAACATTCAGTACTTC.

As regards this clonotype: This beta chain slipped into a library made for alpha chains as a stray read, so its size is not meaningful. The chain is built from TRBV5-1 and TRBJ1-5, with D possibly being TRBD1 (6 bases). The V gene's germline CDR1 is SGHRS and CDR2 YFSETQ. Trimming cost V 3 bases and J 7 bases, with 14 bases left between them. This CDR3 contains 14 residues. In DNA form, the CDR3 reads TGCGCCAGCAGCTCCGGGCCCGGGGGCCAGCCCCAGCATTTT. This translates into CASSSGPGGQPQHF.

In the case of this clonotype: With the library built for alpha chains, this beta chain is off target and its frequency is not meaningful. The V gene is TRBV5-1, the J gene TRBJ2-5, with 9 positions matching TRBD1. V shed 3 bases, J shed 2 bases, and the junction held 8 bases outside the gene matches. CDR3 length: 16 residues. From germline, CDR1 is SGHRS and CDR2 YFSETQ. The CDR3 DNA reads as TGCGCCAGCAGCTGGGAACCGGGACAGGGTCAAGAGACCCAGTACTTC. Its translation: CASSWEPGQGQETQYF.

This clonotype showed up many times. This beta chain is an unintended read in a library built for alpha chains; its size means little. The chain carries TRBV4-3 and TRBJ2-1; tentative D call: TRBD2 (7 bases). V was clipped by 1 base and J by 4 bases, with 14 bases between them. Germline V gives CDR1 LGHNA, CDR2 YSLEER. The CDR3 runs 16 residues. The CDR3, as DNA: TGCGCCAGCAGCCAAGTTTGGGGGGGCGCTTACAATGAGCAGTTCTTC. It encodes CASSQVWGGAYNEQFF.

This clonotype is judged large (0.1 to 1%). This beta chain appears as a stray read in a library generated for alpha chains; its size is not informative. This chain connects TRBV18 to TRBJ2-2; 7 nucleotides match TRBD1. CDR3 length: 16 residues. Trimming removed 3 bases from V and 9 bases from J; junction bases left unmatched: 13. The germline gives CDR1 KGHSH, CDR2 LQKENI. CDR3 DNA: TGTGCCAGCTCACCTCCTGGACAGGCGCTGACGAGGGAGCTGTTTTTT. Translated, it gives CASSPPGQALTRELFF. The full variable domain, with the rest looked up from reference TRBV18 and TRBJ2-2, is NAGVMQNPRHLVRRRGQEARLRCSPMKGHSHVYWYRQLPEEGLKFMVYLQKENIIDESGMPKERFSAEFPKEGPSILRIQQVVRGDSAAYFCASSPPGQALTRELFFGEGSRLTVL.

Points on this clonotype: This beta chain is an unintended read in a library built for alpha chains; its size means little. V gene TRBV6-2 or TRBV6-3 combines with J gene TRBJ2-3, with a weak D call TRBD1 (6 bases). Germline V lookup: CDR1 MNHEY, CDR2 SVGEGT. This CDR3 is 15 amino acids long. With 6 bases removed from V and 1 base from J, the gap between germline ends came to 14 bases. The CDR3 nucleotides are TGTGCCAGCAGGATAAAGAGGACAGGCACAGATACGCAGTATTTT. Its protein product is CASRIKRTGTDTQYF.

The table lists this clonotype with many counts. This beta chain represents an off-target read in a library built for alpha chains; its size is of limited meaning. The chain uses TRBV7-2 and TRBJ2-5; D gene uncertain. Germline CDR1 reads SGHTA; CDR2 reads FQGNSA. V was pared by 5 bases and J by 2 bases, with 9 bases between. This CDR3 is 13 amino acids long. The CDR3 sequence: CASSRTVQETQYF. The CDR3 DNA follows: TGTGCCAGCAGCCGTACAGTACAAGAGACCCAGTACTTC.

In this sample, this clonotype turned up many times. This beta chain lies outside the target of a library built for alpha chains; its clone size means little. The chain joins TRBV10-3 to TRBJ1-1, with D possibly being TRBD1 (5 bases). The CDR3 length is 15 residues. CDR1 and CDR2 (germline): ENHRY, SYGVKD. V was shortened by 0 bases and J by 7 bases, with 15 bases between the two germline ends. CDR3 nucleotide sequence: TGTGCCATCAGTGAGTCACCGACAGCCGGGGGTGAAGCTTTCTTT. Translated: CAISESPTAGGEAFF.

This clonotype was seen at least ten times. This beta chain was picked up by a library intended for alpha chains and is off target, so its count carries little meaning. V and J are TRBV29-1 and TRBJ1-1; D remains unclear. V was shortened by 8 bases and J by 7 bases, with 17 bases between the two germline ends. The CDR3 runs to 12 residues. The germline gives CDR1 SQVTM, CDR2 ANQGSEA. Here the CDR3 reads CSSLSGGSEAFF. The CDR3 coding sequence is TGCAGCTCTTTAAGTGGAGGGAGTGAAGCTTTCTTT.

Many counts were recorded for this clonotype. Since it is a stray read in a library aimed at alpha chains, this beta chain has a size that is not meaningful. The V call is TRBV28, the J call TRBJ2-7; D gene uncertain. Trimming took 5 bases from V and 2 from J, leaving 13 bases between them. The germline CDR1 and CDR2 sequences are MDHEN and SYDVKM. The CDR3 spans 14 residues. CDR3 sequence (DNA): TGTGCCAGCAGTCAGACGAGCCCCGCCTACGAGCAGTACGTC. Translating gives CASSQTSPAYEQYV.

This clonotype appeared many times. For a library built for alpha chains, this beta chain is a stray read; little rests on its size. This chain joins TRBV14 and TRBJ2-1, with D hard to call. Germline values: CDR1 SGHDN, CDR2 FVKESK. The length of the CDR3 is 11 residues. V was cut by 1 base and J by 10 bases, with 5 bases left in between. The CDR3 sequence is CASSQVQEQFF. The CDR3 DNA follows: TGTGCCAGCAGCCAAGTGCAGGAGCAGTTCTTC.